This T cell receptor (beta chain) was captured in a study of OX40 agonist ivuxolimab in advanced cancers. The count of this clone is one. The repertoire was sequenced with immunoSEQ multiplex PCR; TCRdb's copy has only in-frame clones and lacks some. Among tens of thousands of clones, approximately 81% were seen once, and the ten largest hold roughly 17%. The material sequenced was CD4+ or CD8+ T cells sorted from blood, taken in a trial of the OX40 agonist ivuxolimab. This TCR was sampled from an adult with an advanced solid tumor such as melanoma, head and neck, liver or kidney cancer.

CDR3 in amino acids: CASSLFGLAGQETQYF. Written as DNA, the CDR3 is TGTGCCAGCAGCTTGTTTGGACTAGCGGGACAAGAGACCCAGTACTTC. V and J are TRBV5-6 and TRBJ2-5, with TRBD2 identical over 12 bases. The CDR3 contains 16 residues. V lost 1 base to trimming and J lost 2 bases; unmatched junction nucleotides: 3. Germline CDR1 and CDR2: SGHDT and YYEEEE. Based on the CDR3 plus reference TRBV5-6 and TRBJ2-5, the full variable domain is DAGVTQSPTHLIKTRGQQVTLRCSPKSGHDTVSWYQQALGQGPQFIFQYYEEEERQRGNFPDRFSGHQFPNYSSELNVNALLLGDSALYLCASSLFGLAGQETQYFGPGTRLLVL.